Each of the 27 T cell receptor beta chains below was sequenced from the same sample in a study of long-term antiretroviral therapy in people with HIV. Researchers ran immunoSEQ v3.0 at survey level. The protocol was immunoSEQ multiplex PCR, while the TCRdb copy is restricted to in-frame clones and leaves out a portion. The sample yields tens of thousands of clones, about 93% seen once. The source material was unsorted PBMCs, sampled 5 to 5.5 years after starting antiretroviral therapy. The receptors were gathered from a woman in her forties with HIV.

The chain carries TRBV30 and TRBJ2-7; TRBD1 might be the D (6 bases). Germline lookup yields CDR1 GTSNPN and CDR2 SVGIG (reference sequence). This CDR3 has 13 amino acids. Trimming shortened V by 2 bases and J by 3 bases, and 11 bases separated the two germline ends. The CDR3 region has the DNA TGTGCCTGGAGTCGAGGGACAAACTACGAGCAGTACTTC. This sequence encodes CAWSRGTNYEQYF.

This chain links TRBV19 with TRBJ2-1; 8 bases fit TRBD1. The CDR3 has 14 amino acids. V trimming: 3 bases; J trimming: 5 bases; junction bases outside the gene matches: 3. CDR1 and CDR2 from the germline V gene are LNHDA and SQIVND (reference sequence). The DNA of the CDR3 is TGTGCCAGTAGTATGGGACAGGTGAACAATGAGCAGTTCTTC. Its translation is CASSMGQVNNEQFF.

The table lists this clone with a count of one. The DNA for the CDR3 is TGTGCCAGCAGCCCAAAAAGACAGGGGGCGCACGAGCAGTACTTC. Its translation is CASSPKRQGAHEQYF. The chain links TRBV11-2 to TRBJ2-7; 10 bases are shared with TRBD1. CDR3 length: 15 amino acids. Germline V gives CDR1 SGHAT, CDR2 FQNNGV. Trimming at V came to 5 bases and at J to 5 bases, leaving 9 bases not matched to a gene.

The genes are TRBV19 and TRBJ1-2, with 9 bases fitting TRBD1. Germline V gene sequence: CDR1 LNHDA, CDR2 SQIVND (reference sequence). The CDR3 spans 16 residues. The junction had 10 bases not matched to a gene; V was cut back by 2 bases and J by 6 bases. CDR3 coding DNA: TGTGCCAGTAGTATACGGTGGGACAGGGATGTAGATGGCTACACCTTC. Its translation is CASSIRWDRDVDGYTF.

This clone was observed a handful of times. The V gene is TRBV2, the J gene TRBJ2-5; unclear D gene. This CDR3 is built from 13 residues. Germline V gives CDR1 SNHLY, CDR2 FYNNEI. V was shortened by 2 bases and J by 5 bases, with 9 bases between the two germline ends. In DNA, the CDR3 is TGTGCCAGCAGTGAAAACGGGCTGGAGACCCAGTACTTC. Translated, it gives CASSENGLETQYF. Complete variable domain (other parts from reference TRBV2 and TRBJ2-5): EPEVTQTPSHQVTQMGQEVILRCVPISNHLYFYWYRQILGQKVEFLVSFYNNEISEKSEIFDDQFSVERPDGSNFTLKIRSTKLEDSAMYFCASSENGLETQYFGPGTRLLVL.

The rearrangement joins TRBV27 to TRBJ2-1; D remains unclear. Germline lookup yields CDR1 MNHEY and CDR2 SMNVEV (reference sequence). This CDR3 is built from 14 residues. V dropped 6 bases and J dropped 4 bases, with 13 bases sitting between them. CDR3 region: CASSPLTEYNEQFF. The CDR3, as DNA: TGTGCCAGCAGCCCCCTGACTGAATACAATGAGCAGTTCTTC.

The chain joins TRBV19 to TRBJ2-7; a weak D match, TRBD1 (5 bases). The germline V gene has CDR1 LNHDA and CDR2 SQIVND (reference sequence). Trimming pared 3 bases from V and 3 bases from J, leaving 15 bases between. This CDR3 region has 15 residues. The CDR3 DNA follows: TGTGCCAGTAGTATCCGTCTTGACAGACACTACGAGCAGTACTTC. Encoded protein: CASSIRLDRHYEQYF.

The CDR3 region has the DNA TGTGCCAGCAGCCCGTTAATGGGCACTGAAGCTTTCTTT. Its translation is CASSPLMGTEAFF. The J gene is TRBJ1-1, the V gene TRBV4-2; no reliable D call. Germline loops: CDR1 LGHNA, CDR2 YNFKEQ. The V gene lost 4 bases and the J gene lost 4 bases, with 10 bases spanning the gap. The CDR3 has 13 residues.

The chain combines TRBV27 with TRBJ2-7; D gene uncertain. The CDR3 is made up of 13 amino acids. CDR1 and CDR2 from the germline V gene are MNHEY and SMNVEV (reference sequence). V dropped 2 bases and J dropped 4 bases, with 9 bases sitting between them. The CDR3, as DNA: TGTGCCAGCAGTTTAGGTCATACATACGAGCAGTACTTC. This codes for CASSLGHTYEQYF.

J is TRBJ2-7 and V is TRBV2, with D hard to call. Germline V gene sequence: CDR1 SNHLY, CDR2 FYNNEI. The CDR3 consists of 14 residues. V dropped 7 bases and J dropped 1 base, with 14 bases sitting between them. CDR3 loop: CASTPSADSYEQYF. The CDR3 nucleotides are TGTGCCAGCACCCCTTCTGCGGATTCCTACGAGCAGTACTTC.

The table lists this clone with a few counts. CDR3 in DNA: TGCAGCGTTTCGGGACAGGGGATTGAAGCTTTCTTT. Its protein is CSVSGQGIEAFF. The rearrangement links TRBV29-1 to TRBJ1-1; 10 nucleotides match TRBD1. CDR1 and CDR2 from the germline V gene are SQVTM and ANQGSEA. Germline trimming cut 5 bases from V and 7 bases from J; bases unmatched to any gene: 4. This CDR3 comprises 12 residues.

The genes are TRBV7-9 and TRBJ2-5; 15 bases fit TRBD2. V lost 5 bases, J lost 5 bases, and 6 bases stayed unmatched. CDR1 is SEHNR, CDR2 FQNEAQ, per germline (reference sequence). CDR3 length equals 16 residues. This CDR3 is CASSRTSGGAFETQYF. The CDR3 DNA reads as TGTGCCAGCAGCCGGACTAGCGGGGGGGCCTTTGAGACCCAGTACTTC.

In nucleotides, the CDR3 is TGTGCCAGCAGTAAGCTCGGGAGAGGATCCAATGAGCAGTTCTTC. Translating it yields CASSKLGRGSNEQFF. The rearrangement links TRBV6-5 to TRBJ2-1, with a possible D match to TRBD2 (6 bases). This CDR3 comprises 15 residues. Germline V gives CDR1 MNHEY, CDR2 SVGAGI. Between the trimmed V and J ends, which lost 5 bases and 6 bases, there was a span of 17 bases.

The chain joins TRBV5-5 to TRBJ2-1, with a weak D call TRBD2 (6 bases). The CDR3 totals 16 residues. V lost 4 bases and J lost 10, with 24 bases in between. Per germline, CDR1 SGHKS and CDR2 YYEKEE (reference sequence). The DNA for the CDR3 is TGTGCCAGCAGCCGAGTCAGCGGAGGGCCCCCAATCGAGCAGTTCTTC. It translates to CASSRVSGGPPIEQFF.

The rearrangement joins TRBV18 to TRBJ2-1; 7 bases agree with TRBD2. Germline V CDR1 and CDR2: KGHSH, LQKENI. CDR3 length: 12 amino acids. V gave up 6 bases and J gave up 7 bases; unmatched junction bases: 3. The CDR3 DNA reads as TGTGCCAGCTCGAACGGGGGGAATGAGCAGTTCTTC. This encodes CASSNGGNEQFF. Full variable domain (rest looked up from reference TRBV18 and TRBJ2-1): NAGVMQNPRHLVRRRGQEARLRCSPMKGHSHVYWYRQLPEEGLKFMVYLQKENIIDESGMPKERFSAEFPKEGPSILRIQQVVRGDSAAYFCASSNGGNEQFFGPGTRLTVL.

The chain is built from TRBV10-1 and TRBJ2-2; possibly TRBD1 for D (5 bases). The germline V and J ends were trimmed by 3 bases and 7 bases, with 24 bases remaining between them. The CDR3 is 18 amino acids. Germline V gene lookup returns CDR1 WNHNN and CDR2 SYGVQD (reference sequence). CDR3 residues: CASSELKGIATRNGELFF. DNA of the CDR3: TGCGCCAGCAGTGAATTGAAGGGGATTGCGACACGTAACGGGGAGCTGTTTTTT.

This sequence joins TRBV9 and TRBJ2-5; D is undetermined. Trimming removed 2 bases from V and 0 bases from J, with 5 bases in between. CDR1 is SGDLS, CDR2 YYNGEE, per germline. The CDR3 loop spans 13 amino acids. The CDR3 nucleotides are TGTGCCAGCAGCGTTAACTACCAAGAGACCCAGTACTTC. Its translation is CASSVNYQETQYF.

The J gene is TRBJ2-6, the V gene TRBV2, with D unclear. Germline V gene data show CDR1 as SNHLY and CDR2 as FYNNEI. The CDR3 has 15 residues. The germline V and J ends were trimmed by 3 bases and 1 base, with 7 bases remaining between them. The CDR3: CASSELASGANVLTF. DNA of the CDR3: TGTGCCAGCAGTGAGTTAGCTTCTGGGGCCAACGTCCTGACTTTC.

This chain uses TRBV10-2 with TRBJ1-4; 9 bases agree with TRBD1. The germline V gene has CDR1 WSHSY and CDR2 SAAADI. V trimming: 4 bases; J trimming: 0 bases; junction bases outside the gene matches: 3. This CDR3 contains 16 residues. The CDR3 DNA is TGCGCCAGCAGTGTGACAGGGGGTTCAACTAATGAAAAACTGTTTTTT. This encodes CASSVTGGSTNEKLFF.

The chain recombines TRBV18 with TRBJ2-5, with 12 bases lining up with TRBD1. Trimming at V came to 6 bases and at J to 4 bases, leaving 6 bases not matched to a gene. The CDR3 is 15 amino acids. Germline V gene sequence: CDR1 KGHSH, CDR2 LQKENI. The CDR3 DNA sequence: TGTGCCAGCTCTGGGACAGGGGGCCTAGGAGAGACCCAGTACTTC. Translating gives CASSGTGGLGETQYF.

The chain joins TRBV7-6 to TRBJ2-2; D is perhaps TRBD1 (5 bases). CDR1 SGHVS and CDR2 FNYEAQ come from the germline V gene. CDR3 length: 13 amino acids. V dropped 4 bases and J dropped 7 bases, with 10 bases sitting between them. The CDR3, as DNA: TGTGCCAGCAGCTCAGACAGAGGCGGGGAGCTGTTTTTT. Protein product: CASSSDRGGELFF.

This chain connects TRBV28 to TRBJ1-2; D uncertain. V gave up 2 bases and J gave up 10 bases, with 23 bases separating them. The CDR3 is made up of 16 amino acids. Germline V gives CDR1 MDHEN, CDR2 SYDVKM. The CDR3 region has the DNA TGTGCCAGCAGTTTAAGTGGAACCGGACCCCTCCATCTCTACACCTTC. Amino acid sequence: CASSLSGTGPLHLYTF.

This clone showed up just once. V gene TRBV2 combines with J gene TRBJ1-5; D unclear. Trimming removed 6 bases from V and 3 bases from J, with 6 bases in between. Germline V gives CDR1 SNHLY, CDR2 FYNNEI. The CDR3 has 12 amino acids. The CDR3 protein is CASSASNQPQHF. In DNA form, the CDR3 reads TGTGCCAGCAGCGCCTCCAATCAGCCCCAGCATTTT.

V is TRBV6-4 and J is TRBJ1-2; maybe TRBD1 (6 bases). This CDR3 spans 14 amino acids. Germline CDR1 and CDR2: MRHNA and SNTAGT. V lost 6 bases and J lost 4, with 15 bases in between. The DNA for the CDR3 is TGTGCCAGCAGCCCCGCGGGGGCAGGCTATGGCTACACCTTC. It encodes CASSPAGAGYGYTF.

This CDR3 reads CASSSRDSYQPQHF. In DNA, the CDR3 is TGTGCCAGTAGTTCCCGGGACAGCTATCAGCCCCAGCATTTT. This chain links TRBV19 with TRBJ1-5; 7 bases agree with TRBD1. From germline, CDR1 is LNHDA and CDR2 SQIVND (reference sequence). V lost 5 bases and J lost 5; bases outside the gene matches: 6. The CDR3 covers 14 residues.

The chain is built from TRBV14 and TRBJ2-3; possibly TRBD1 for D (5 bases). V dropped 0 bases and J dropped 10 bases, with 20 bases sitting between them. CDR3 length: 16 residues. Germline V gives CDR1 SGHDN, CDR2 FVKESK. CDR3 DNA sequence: TGTGCCAGCAGCCAAGATCTTAATTGGTTCGACAGATCGCAGTATTTT. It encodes CASSQDLNWFDRSQYF.

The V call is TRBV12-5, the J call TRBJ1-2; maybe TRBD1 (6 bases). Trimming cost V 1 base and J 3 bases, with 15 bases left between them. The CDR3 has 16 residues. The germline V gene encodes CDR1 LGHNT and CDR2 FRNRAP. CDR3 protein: CASGLATGPTHYGYTF. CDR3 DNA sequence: TGTGCTAGTGGTTTGGCCACAGGGCCCACTCACTATGGCTACACCTTC.